Listed here are 27 T cell receptor beta chains from one sample, sequenced in a study of blood T cells in healthy people across ages. The authors ran a second PCR of 7 to 11 cycles using a sample-barcoded 5' primer and a J-beta primer mix. TCRdb re-derived calls from the 5' RACE reads in MiXCR, one entry per CDR3 protein. The sample has 650,000 to 700,000 distinct CDR3 sequences; about 32% are singletons. Sequenced sample: blood. Source of these receptors: a woman aged 80 or older in good health.

The rearrangement joins TRBV12-3 or TRBV12-4 to TRBJ1-3, with D possibly TRBD1 on 6 matching bases. The ends were cut back, 5 bases at V and 0 bases at J, with 14 bases in the middle. This CDR3 spans 16 amino acids. The CDR3 sequence: CASSAYRANSGNTIYF. As DNA, the CDR3 is TGTGCCAGCAGTGCTTACAGGGCCAACTCTGGAAACACCATATATTTT.

This clonotype showed up just a few times. V and J are TRBV4-2 and TRBJ2-2, with 12 positions matching TRBD1. This CDR3 region has 15 residues. Trimming took 4 bases from V and 12 from J; bases not matched to a gene: 9. CDR1 is LGHNA and CDR2 is YNFKEQ in the germline V gene. CDR3 sequence (DNA): TGTGCCAGCAGCCGGGCGGGGACAGGGGGCACGAAGCTGTTTTTT. Translating it yields CASSRAGTGGTKLFF.

This clonotype was counted many times. The chain uses TRBV21-1 and TRBJ2-6; TRBD1 reflects the table's D call only, with no check against the DNA. TRBV21-1 is termed a pseudogene. This CDR3 spans 17 amino acids. As DNA, the CDR3 is TGTGCCAGCAGCACCAGGGGGGTAAAGGTTGGGGCCAACGTCCTGACTTTC. Amino acid sequence: CASSTRGVKVGANVLTF.

The chain couples TRBV6-5 to TRBJ1-2, with 8 bases matching TRBD1. The germline CDR1 and CDR2 sequences are MNHEY and SVGAGI. CDR3 size: 15 residues. Germline trimming cut 0 bases from V and 4 bases from J; bases unmatched to any gene: 4. CDR3 residues: CASSYSGQVPYGYTF. CDR3 in DNA: TGTGCCAGCAGTTACTCGGGACAGGTCCCCTATGGCTACACCTTC.

This clonotype was recorded at least ten times. The genes are TRBV15 and TRBJ2-3; 13 nucleotides agree with TRBD2. The CDR3 length is 16 residues. V lost 5 bases and J lost 3; bases outside the gene matches: 5. Germline V CDR1 and CDR2: LNHNV, YYDKDF (reference sequence). CDR3 amino acids: CATSRQLAGGTDTQYF. The CDR3, as DNA: TGTGCCACCAGCCGCCAACTAGCGGGGGGGACAGATACGCAGTATTTT.

The chain couples TRBV20-1 to TRBJ2-5; D is ambiguous. The CDR3 has 13 residues. V was trimmed by 3 bases and J by 5 bases, leaving 13 bases between them. Germline CDR1 reads DFQATT; CDR2 reads SNEGSKA (reference sequence). The CDR3 DNA is TGCAGTGCTAGCCTGGGGTTCGGGGAGACCCAGTACTTC. Residues: CSASLGFGETQYF.

This clonotype was recorded at least ten times. V is TRBV20-1 and J is TRBJ2-1; D gene uncertain. V shed 6 bases and J shed 4 bases, with 10 bases lying between them. This CDR3 region has 12 residues. CDR1 and CDR2 from the germline V gene are DFQATT and SNEGSKA (reference sequence). The CDR3 here is CSAEYSYNEQFF. The CDR3 DNA reads TGCAGTGCCGAATATTCTTACAATGAGCAGTTCTTC.

This clonotype was seen repeatedly, ten times or more. The V gene is TRBV7-2, the J gene TRBJ2-7, with 9 bases aligning to TRBD1. The germline gives CDR1 SGHTA, CDR2 FQGNSA. J was trimmed by 0 bases and V by 5 bases; bases with no gene match: 5. The CDR3 loop spans 15 amino acids. Written as DNA, the CDR3 is TGTGCCAGCAGCCCGGACAGGGGTTCCTCCTACGAGCAGTACTTC. Protein: CASSPDRGSSYEQYF. Based on the CDR3 plus reference TRBV7-2 and TRBJ2-7, the full variable domain is GAGVSQSPSNKVTEKGKDVELRCDPISGHTALYWYRQSLGQGLEFLIYFQGNSAPDKSGLPSDRFSAERTGGSVSTLTIQRTQQEDSAVYLCASSPDRGSSYEQYFGPGTRLTVT.

Ten or more counts support this clonotype. J is TRBJ2-3 and V is TRBV24-1; weak D call: TRBD2 (5 bases). The CDR3 has 12 residues. Germline CDR1 is KGHDR and CDR2 is SFDVKD. Trimming shortened V by 9 bases and J by 2 bases, and 8 bases separated the two germline ends. The CDR3 is CATSDFTDTQYF. The CDR3 DNA reads as TGTGCCACCTCGGACTTCACAGATACGCAGTATTTT.

The V call is TRBV20-1, the J call TRBJ1-2, with TRBD1 as a possible D gene (6 bases). V was trimmed by 5 bases and J by 1 base, leaving 14 bases between them. The germline V gene encodes CDR1 DFQATT and CDR2 SNEGSKA (reference sequence). The CDR3 is 14 residues long. The CDR3 region has the DNA TGCAGTGCTTTACCCCGGACAGATAACTATGGCTACACCTTC. This sequence encodes CSALPRTDNYGYTF.

The table lists this clonotype with many counts. This chain connects TRBV20-1 to TRBJ2-1; a possible D gene is TRBD2 (5 bases). This CDR3 region has 13 residues. Germline CDR1 reads DFQATT; CDR2 reads SNEGSKA (reference sequence). The DNA for the CDR3 is TGCAGGGGAGTAGCAGGCCCTAACAATGAGCAGTTCTTC. Translation: CRGVAGPNNEQFF.

This clonotype was seen at least ten times. The V and J genes are TRBV5-1 and TRBJ2-1; D tentatively reads TRBD1 or TRBD2 (6 bases each). Trimming left V 4 bases short and J 4 bases short, with 15 bases between. Germline lookup yields CDR1 SGHRS and CDR2 YFSETQ. The CDR3 covers 15 residues. The CDR3 region has the DNA TGCGCCAGCAGCATGACGGGGGCCCTATACAATGAGCAGTTCTTC. This gives the protein CASSMTGALYNEQFF.

In its sample, this clonotype was seen many times. The chain carries TRBV5-1 and TRBJ1-1, with D perhaps TRBD1 (6 bases). Germline V CDR1 and CDR2: SGHRS, YFSETQ. Trimming removed 4 bases at V and 7 bases at J, with 14 bases between. This CDR3 has 13 amino acids. DNA of the CDR3: TGCGCCAGCAGCGCACAGGGATCGGGTGAAGCTTTCTTT. Amino acids: CASSAQGSGEAFF.

The CDR3 DNA follows: TGTGCCTGGAGTGAGACAGGGAGGAACTATGGCTACACCTTC. Protein product: CAWSETGRNYGYTF. This chain joins TRBV30 and TRBJ1-2; TRBD1 matches at 7 bases. CDR3 size: 14 residues. The V segment lost 1 base and the J segment 2 bases; nucleotides outside the gene matches: 4. Germline lookup yields CDR1 GTSNPN and CDR2 SVGIG (reference sequence). The variable domain in full, with the rest retrieved from reference TRBV30 and TRBJ1-2, is SQTIHQWPATLVQPVGSPLSLECTVEGTSNPNLYWYRQAAGRGLQLLFYSVGIGQISSEVPQNLSASRPQDRQFILSSKKLLLSDSGFYLCAWSETGRNYGYTFGSGTRLTVV.

This clonotype appeared a few times. The CDR3 DNA reads TGTGCCAGCAGCCAAGCGGCGGGACAGGGCTTGCATACGCAGTATTTT. It specifies CASSQAAGQGLHTQYF. The chain uses TRBV3-1 and TRBJ2-3, with 9 bases aligning to TRBD1. After removal of 1 base from V and 7 bases from J, the junction contained 9 bases not matched to a gene. From germline, CDR1 is LGHDT and CDR2 YNNKEL (reference sequence). This CDR3 has 16 amino acids.

The chain employs TRBV27 and TRBJ1-4, with D possibly being TRBD1 (6 bases). The V end lost 5 bases, the J end lost 0 bases, and 10 bases lay between the germline ends. CDR1 and CDR2 (germline): MNHEY, SMNVEV (reference sequence). The CDR3 is 15 residues long. This CDR3 is CASSRTATTNEKLFF. CDR3 DNA: TGTGCCAGCAGTAGGACAGCTACAACTAATGAAAAACTGTTTTTT.

This clonotype has a count of ten or more. The chain employs TRBV5-1 and TRBJ2-5, with 7 positions matching TRBD2. The trim removed 2 bases at V and 4 bases at J, leaving 14 bases unmatched. Germline values: CDR1 SGHRS, CDR2 YFSETQ. The CDR3 runs to 17 residues. The CDR3 reads CASSFGSAGKGVETQYF. DNA of the CDR3: TGCGCCAGCAGCTTCGGGTCAGCGGGGAAAGGGGTAGAGACCCAGTACTTC.

The rearrangement joins TRBV12-3 or TRBV12-4 to TRBJ2-2, with D tentatively TRBD1 (6 bases). V was trimmed by 3 bases and J by 1 base, leaving 9 bases between them. The CDR3 extends over 15 amino acids. CDR3 nucleotides: TGTGCCAGCAGTTTTCTCAGGGGGAACACCGGGGAGCTGTTTTTT. Protein product: CASSFLRGNTGELFF.

This clonotype was recorded a few times. V gene TRBV15 combines with J gene TRBJ1-5, with TRBD1 matching 9 bases. The germline V gene encodes CDR1 LNHNV and CDR2 YYDKDF (reference sequence). V lost 5 bases to trimming and J lost 3 bases; unmatched junction nucleotides: 5. The CDR3 covers 15 residues. The CDR3 DNA sequence: TGTGCCACCAGCCCAGACAGGGGGTCCAATCAGCCCCAGCATTTT. This codes for CATSPDRGSNQPQHF.

Notes on this clonotype: A much larger clone differs by one base, so this may be a read error. This chain connects TRBV7-2 to TRBJ2-3, with D possibly matching TRBD2 (6 bases). This CDR3 has 14 amino acids. The germline CDR1 and CDR2 sequences are SGHTA and FQGNSA. Trimming pared 6 bases from V and 5 bases from J, leaving 15 bases between. The chain's CDR3 is CASRTPSEGDTQYF. In DNA form, the CDR3 reads TGTGCCAGCAGGACCCCGTCGGAGGGAGATACGCAGTATTTT.

Ten or more counts support this clonotype. The gene calls are TRBV11-2 and TRBJ2-5; TRBD2 agrees at 9 bases. Germline CDR1 is SGHAT and CDR2 is FQNNGV. This CDR3 is built from 17 residues. Losses at the gene ends were 1 base for V and 5 bases for J; bases not matched to a gene: 11. CDR3 protein: CASSLGAGGTRLETQYF. For the CDR3, the DNA is TGTGCCAGCAGCTTAGGAGCGGGGGGTACTCGGTTGGAGACCCAGTACTTC.

This clonotype was detected once. The chain links TRBV20-1 to TRBJ1-5; 10 bases agree with TRBD1. CDR3 length: 18 residues. Germline CDR1 is DFQATT and CDR2 is SNEGSKA (reference sequence). V shed 6 bases and J 0 bases; nucleotides not matched to a gene: 14. Here the CDR3 reads CSAPVTGTGVYSNQPQHF. The CDR3 coding sequence is TGCAGTGCACCAGTTACCGGGACAGGGGTCTATAGCAATCAGCCCCAGCATTTT.

On this clonotype itself: A single base separates this from a much larger clone, so it may be a read error. V gene TRBV7-3 combines with J gene TRBJ2-7; tentatively, D is TRBD1 (5 bases). Germline V gene data show CDR1 as SGHTA and CDR2 as FQGTGA. The CDR3 totals 13 residues. Trimming took off 5 bases at V and 7 bases at J, with 15 bases between the two ends. The CDR3 sequence: CASSPTGHHEQYF. Here the CDR3 DNA reads TGTGCCAGCAGCCCCACCGGACATCATGAGCAGTACTTC.

Remarks on this clonotype: A much larger clone differs from this one at a single base, so this may be a read error. The chain links TRBV9 to TRBJ2-4; D call uncertain. This CDR3 contains 14 residues. Germline V gene sequence: CDR1 SGDLS, CDR2 YYNGEE. The CDR3 reads CASSVGSSKDIQYF. CDR3 DNA sequence: TGTGCCAGCAGCGTAGGTAGCAGCAAAGACATTCAGTACTTC.

This clonotype was picked up a small number of times. The chain couples TRBV7-9 to TRBJ2-6; no clear D. This CDR3 contains 16 residues. Trimming shortened V by 1 base and J by 4 bases, and 11 bases separated the two germline ends. Germline V gene data show CDR1 as SEHNR and CDR2 as FQNEAQ (reference sequence). Here the CDR3 DNA reads TGTGCCAGCAGCTTAGGGACCAATAGGGGGGCCAACGTCCTGACTTTC. Protein sequence: CASSLGTNRGANVLTF.

Many counts were recorded for this clonotype. This rearrangement joins TRBV24-1 to TRBJ1-5, with TRBD1 matching over 7 bases. In germline, CDR1 is KGHDR, CDR2 SFDVKD. The CDR3 has 14 amino acids. V lost 10 bases to trimming and J lost 3 bases; unmatched junction nucleotides: 8. CDR3 region: CATQQGSDNQPQHF. The CDR3 DNA sequence: TGTGCCACTCAACAGGGGTCGGACAATCAGCCCCAGCATTTT.

V and J are TRBV11-2 and TRBJ1-2; TRBD1 matches at 7 bases. This CDR3 spans 15 amino acids. J was trimmed by 8 bases and V by 5 bases; bases with no gene match: 14. CDR1 is SGHAT and CDR2 is FQNNGV in the germline V gene. CDR3 coding DNA: TGTGCCAGCAGCGTCCCAGGACAGGCCTTGAGGGGCTACACCTTC. Translation gives CASSVPGQALRGYTF.